The 3 T cell receptor beta chains in this list originate from one sample, sequenced in a study of response to subunit inactivated influenza vaccine. TCRdb redid the calling of the RT-PCR reads with MiXCR, one entry per CDR3 protein. In the table there are around 790,000 distinct CDR3 sequences, 21% of which are singletons. The sample in question was PBMCs from blood, obtained around 5 days after vaccination. All receptors come from a man aged 45-65 years who received an inactivated influenza vaccine.

This clonotype was seen more than once but under ten times. The chain carries TRBV7-9 and TRBJ1-1, with a weak D call TRBD1 (5 bases). This CDR3 contains 14 residues. Trimming took 4 bases from V and 3 from J, leaving 12 bases between them. Per germline, CDR1 SEHNR and CDR2 FQNEAQ (reference sequence). The CDR3: CASSYWGSDTEAFF. The CDR3 nucleotides read TGTGCCAGCAGCTACTGGGGGTCTGACACTGAAGCTTTCTTT. Combining the CDR3 with reference TRBV7-9 and TRBJ1-1 gives the whole variable domain DTGVSQNPRHKITKRGQNVTFRCDPISEHNRLYWYRQTLGQGPEFLTYFQNEAQLEKSRLLSDRFSAERPKGSFSTLEIQRTEQGDSAMYLCASSYWGSDTEAFFGQGTRLTVV.

Only a few counts were recorded for this clonotype. This sequence joins TRBV7-2 and TRBJ1-5; D not resolved. Trimming stripped 4 bases from V and 2 bases from J, with 15 bases between. CDR3 length: 16 amino acids. Per the germline V gene, CDR1 is SGHTA and CDR2 is FQGNSA. CDR3 in DNA: TGTGCCAGCAGCTCTCGCCTCGGGGATCGCAATCAGCCCCAGCATTTT. It is translated as CASSSRLGDRNQPQHF.

In this sample, this clonotype turned up a few times. The rearrangement uses TRBV7-9 and TRBJ1-1; D uncertain. Germline V gives CDR1 SEHNR, CDR2 FQNEAQ (reference sequence). V lost 5 bases to trimming and J lost 0 bases, with 7 bases between them. The CDR3 has 13 amino acids. The CDR3 reads CASSPLVNTEAFF. CDR3 bases: TGTGCCAGCAGCCCACTAGTGAACACTGAAGCTTTCTTT.